Presented here are 14 T cell receptor beta chains from one specimen sequenced in a study of Graves' ophthalmopathy and Graves' hyperthyroidism. TCR beta CDR3 amplification used RNA transcripts. HTBI primers served in a first-round RT-PCR, which a second-round multiplex PCR followed. Each CDR3 protein is one row after TCRdb ran MiXCR on the multiplex PCR reads. Altogether approximately 700,000 distinct CDR3 sequences are present, roughly two fifths being singletons, with the ten largest covering more than 2.5%. The sequenced sample was peripheral blood. These receptor sequences come from an adult man with Graves' ophthalmopathy.

The chain carries TRBV29-1 and TRBJ2-6, with TRBD2 as a possible D gene (5 bases). CDR1 is SQVTM, CDR2 ANQGSEA, per germline. Trimming left V 3 bases short and J 4 bases short, with 10 bases between. The CDR3 sequence is 14 residues long. In DNA, the CDR3 is TGCAGCGTTGAGCGACTAAGCGGGGCCAACGTCCTGACTTTC. It specifies CSVERLSGANVLTF.

Here the CDR3 DNA reads TGTGCCAGTACCATTAGCGGGGGCGCCCATGATGGCTACACCTTC. Encoded protein: CASTISGGAHDGYTF. The rearrangement links TRBV19 to TRBJ1-2, with TRBD1 as a possible D gene (6 bases). CDR3 length equals 15 residues. Germline V gives CDR1 LNHDA, CDR2 SQIVND (reference sequence). V was pared by 7 bases and J by 6 bases, with 21 bases between. Looking up the rest from reference TRBV19 and TRBJ1-2 gives the full variable domain: DGGITQSPKYLFRKEGQNVTLSCEQNLNHDAMYWYRQDPGQGLRLIYYSQIVNDFQKGDIAEGYSVSREKKESFPLTVTSAQKNPTAFYLCASTISGGAHDGYTFGSGTRLTVV.

This clonotype was observed at least ten times. The chain joins TRBV7-9 to TRBJ2-7, with 8 nucleotides matching TRBD1. Germline-derived CDR1 and CDR2 are SEHNR and FQNEAQ (reference sequence). The junction had 11 bases not matched to a gene; V was cut back by 4 bases and J by 3 bases. The CDR3 sequence is 16 residues long. The CDR3 DNA follows: TGTGCCAGCAGCTCATCCGTGGGACAGGCCCTCTACGAGCAGTACTTC. Translation gives CASSSSVGQALYEQYF. The full variable domain, its missing parts supplied by reference TRBV7-9 and TRBJ2-7, is DTGVSQNPRHKITKRGQNVTFRCDPISEHNRLYWYRQTLGQGPEFLTYFQNEAQLEKSRLLSDRFSAERPKGSFSTLEIQRTEQGDSAMYLCASSSSVGQALYEQYFGPGTRLTVT.

This clonotype has just one count. The rearrangement uses TRBV11-2 and TRBJ1-6, with D possibly TRBD1 on 5 matching bases. The germline CDR1 and CDR2 sequences are SGHAT and FQNNGV. Trimming left V 4 bases short and J 10 bases short, with 20 bases between. This CDR3 is 16 amino acids long. For the CDR3, the DNA is TGTGCCAGCAGCTCACCACTCCCAGGGACGGAATCACCCCTCCACTTT. This encodes CASSSPLPGTESPLHF. Using reference TRBV11-2 and TRBJ1-6 for the parts outside the CDR3, the full variable domain is EAGVAQSPRYKIIEKRQSVAFWCNPISGHATLYWYQQILGQGPKLLIQFQNNGVVDDSQLPKDRFSAERLKGVDSTLKIQPAKLEDSAVYLCASSSPLPGTESPLHFGNGTRLTVT.

Of note for this clonotype: A junction end diverges from the germline sequence, so it may reflect a read error. The chain couples TRBV14 to TRBJ2-5; 9 bases align to TRBD2. CDR1 is SGHDN and CDR2 is FVKESK in the germline V gene. There are 16 residues in the CDR3. The DNA of the CDR3 is TGCGCCAGCAGCCGACAGCTAGCGGGGAGGGAAGAGACCCAGTACTTC. It yields the protein CASSRQLAGREETQYF. The full variable domain, with the rest looked up from reference TRBV14 and TRBJ2-5, is EAGVTQFPSHSVIEKGQTVTLRCDPISGHDNLYWYRRVMGKEIKFLLHFVKESKQDESGMPNNRFLAERTGGTYSTLKVQPAELEDSGVYFCASSRQLAGREETQYFGPGTRLLVL.

This clonotype was seen at least ten times. The chain employs TRBV9 and TRBJ2-2; D is perhaps TRBD1 (5 bases). This CDR3 has 14 amino acids. Trimming took off 6 bases at V and 0 bases at J, with 9 bases between the two ends. The V gene's germline CDR1 is SGDLS and CDR2 YYNGEE. The CDR3 DNA sequence: TGTGCCAGCAAGAGGACATCGAACACCGGGGAGCTGTTTTTT. This sequence encodes CASKRTSNTGELFF.

This clonotype was recorded many times. The rearrangement uses TRBV5-1 and TRBJ2-5; D is tentatively TRBD1 or TRBD2 (5 bases each). Germline V lookup: CDR1 SGHRS, CDR2 YFSETQ. The CDR3 runs to 16 residues. V dropped 4 bases and J dropped 2 bases, with 18 bases sitting between them. CDR3 DNA sequence: TGCGCCAGCAGCCACCGTAAGGGACCTCGACAAGAGACCCAGTACTTC. It is translated as CASSHRKGPRQETQYF. The whole variable domain, filled in from reference TRBV5-1 and TRBJ2-5, reads KAGVTQTPRYLIKTRGQQVTLSCSPISGHRSVSWYQQTPGQGLQFLFEYFSETQRNKGNFPGRFSGRQFSNSRSEMNVSTLELGDSALYLCASSHRKGPRQETQYFGPGTRLLVL.

V usage is TRBV6-1 and J usage is TRBJ2-5; D gene uncertain. V lost 5 bases and J lost 7, with 20 bases in between. Germline V lookup: CDR1 MNHNS, CDR2 SASEGT. The CDR3 totals 15 residues. The CDR3 DNA sequence: TGTGCCAGCAGTTGGAGTTGGACGGGCAAGGGGACCCAGTACTTC. It translates to CASSWSWTGKGTQYF.

This clonotype appeared many times. This chain links TRBV4-1 with TRBJ1-5; TRBD1 might be the D (5 bases). V shed 1 base and J shed 6 bases, with 16 bases lying between them. The germline CDR1 and CDR2 sequences are MGHRA and YSYEKL. The CDR3 extends over 16 amino acids. The CDR3 DNA is TGCGCCAGCAGCCAAGCCCCAGCCAGGGTGAGTCAGCCCCAGCATTTT. The encoded protein is CASSQAPARVSQPQHF.

The sample holds many counts of this clonotype. A much larger clone differs from this one at a single base, so this may be a read error. The V gene is TRBV29-1, the J gene TRBJ1-2; D ambiguous. The germline gives CDR1 SQVTM, CDR2 ANQGSEA. The V and J ends lost 4 bases and 10 bases respectively, with 7 bases between them. The CDR3 runs 9 residues. The CDR3 spells CSVADPYTF. The CDR3 DNA reads as TGCAGCGTTGCGGATCCCTACACCTTC.

In DNA form, the CDR3 reads TGTGCCAGCAGCTCTACAGGGGAAGTGGTCGGGGAGCTGTTTTTT. This sequence encodes CASSSTGEVVGELFF. The rearrangement links TRBV7-9 to TRBJ2-2; TRBD1 aligns across 7 bases. This CDR3 comprises 15 residues. V lost 4 bases and J lost 7; bases outside the gene matches: 9. CDR1 is SEHNR and CDR2 is FQNEAQ in the germline V gene (reference sequence).

This clonotype was recorded at least ten times. CDR3 in amino acids: CASTSNTGELFF. CDR3 nucleotide sequence: TGTGCCAGCACCTCGAACACCGGGGAGCTGTTTTTT. This chain links TRBV12-3 or TRBV12-4 with TRBJ2-2; D unclear. V was pared by 7 bases and J by 0 bases, with 3 bases between. The CDR3 loop spans 12 amino acids.

The chain has TRBV5-4 and TRBJ2-7; tentatively, D is TRBD1 (6 bases). Germline-derived CDR1 and CDR2 are SGHNT and YYREEE (reference sequence). Trimming pared 6 bases from V and 3 bases from J, leaving 13 bases between. There are 13 residues in the CDR3. In DNA, the CDR3 is TGTGCCAGCAACCGTAGGGGGAACTACGAGCAGTACTTC. Translated, it gives CASNRRGNYEQYF.

The chain is built from TRBV25-1 and TRBJ2-5; 9 bases fit TRBD2. The germline CDR1 and CDR2 sequences are MGHDK and SYGVNS. CDR3 length: 16 amino acids. After removal of 8 bases from V and 0 bases from J, the junction contained 10 bases not matched to a gene. The CDR3 coding sequence is TGTGCCAGCTTAGCGTCCCAGCGGGGGGACCAAGAGACCCAGTACTTC. The encoded protein is CASLASQRGDQETQYF.